The 2 T cell receptor beta chains below all came from one sample that was sequenced in a study of blood T cell repertoires in COVID-19. Some clones are missing from TCRdb's copy, which holds only in-frame ones; the method was immunoSEQ multiplex PCR. The sample contains about 300,000 clones, less than 85% of which appear only once. The material sequenced was PBMCs or T cells enriched from blood (not recorded which). These receptors originate from a woman aged 25 to 39 who had been exposed to COVID-19.

The chain employs TRBV19 and TRBJ2-5; 10 bases are shared with TRBD2. This CDR3 is 15 amino acids long. CDR1 and CDR2 (germline): LNHDA, SQIVND (reference sequence). Trimming at V came to 4 bases and at J to 2 bases, leaving 4 bases not matched to a gene. CDR3 nucleotides: TGTGCCAGTAGTAAGACTAGCGGGCCTCAAGAGACCCAGTACTTC. It translates to CASSKTSGPQETQYF.

This clone was recorded once. In DNA, the CDR3 is TGTGCCAGTAGTATGGGACTAGTAATCAATGAGCAGTTCTTC. It is translated as CASSMGLVINEQFF. This chain connects TRBV19 to TRBJ2-1, with 8 positions matching TRBD2. CDR3 size: 14 residues. Trimming cost V 3 bases and J 6 bases; bases outside gene matches: 4. The germline V gene has CDR1 LNHDA and CDR2 SQIVND (reference sequence).